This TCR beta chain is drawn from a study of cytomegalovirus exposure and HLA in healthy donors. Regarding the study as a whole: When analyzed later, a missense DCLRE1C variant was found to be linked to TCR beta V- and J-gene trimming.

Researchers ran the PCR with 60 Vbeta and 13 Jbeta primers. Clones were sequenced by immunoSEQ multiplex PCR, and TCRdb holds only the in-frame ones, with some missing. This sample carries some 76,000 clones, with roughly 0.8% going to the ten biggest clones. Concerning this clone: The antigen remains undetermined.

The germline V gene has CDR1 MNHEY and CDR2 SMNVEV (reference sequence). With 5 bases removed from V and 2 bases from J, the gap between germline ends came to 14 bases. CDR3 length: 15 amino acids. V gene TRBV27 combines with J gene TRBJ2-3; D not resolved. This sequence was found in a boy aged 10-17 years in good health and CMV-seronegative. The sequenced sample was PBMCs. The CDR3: CASSLRGPNTDTQYF. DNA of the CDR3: TGTGCCAGCAGTCTCCGAGGCCCCAACACAGATACGCAGTATTTT.